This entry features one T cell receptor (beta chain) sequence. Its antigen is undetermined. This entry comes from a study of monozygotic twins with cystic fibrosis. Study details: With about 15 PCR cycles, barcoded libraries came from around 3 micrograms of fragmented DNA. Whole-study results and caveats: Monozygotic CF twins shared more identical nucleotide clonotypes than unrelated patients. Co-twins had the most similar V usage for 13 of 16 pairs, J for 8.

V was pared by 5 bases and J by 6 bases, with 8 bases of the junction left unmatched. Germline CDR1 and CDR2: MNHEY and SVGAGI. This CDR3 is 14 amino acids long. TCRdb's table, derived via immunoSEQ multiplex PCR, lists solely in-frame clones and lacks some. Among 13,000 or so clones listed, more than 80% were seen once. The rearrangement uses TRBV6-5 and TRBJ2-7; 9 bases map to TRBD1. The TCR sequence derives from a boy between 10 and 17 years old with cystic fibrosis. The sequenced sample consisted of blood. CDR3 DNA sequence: TGTGCCAGCAGTAAAAGACAGGGGGGTGGCGAGCAGTACTTC. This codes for CASSKRQGGGEQYF.